This is a list of T cell receptor beta chains from one sample in a study of blood T cell repertoires in COVID-19. TCRdb's table, derived via immunoSEQ multiplex PCR, lists solely in-frame clones and lacks some. Seen here are about 120,000 clones, approximately 80% observed once, and the top ten hold roughly 4.3%. The sample taken for sequencing was peripheral blood. These TCRs come from an elderly woman with acute or convalescent COVID-19. The CDR3 runs from the conserved cysteine through the conserved F or W. The order of the fields is clone size, D gene, J gene, V gene, CDR3 length, CDR3 DNA, CDR3 protein. D genes are given only for firm matches. A clone size is listed for some rows: how often the clone was seen (once, few, many), or a class if it is expanded.

clone_size: -; d_call: -; j_call: TRBJ1-6; v_call: TRBV5-1; cdr3_length: 15; cdr3_nt: TGCGCCAGCAGCCTGGGGACTGATAGTAATTCACCCCTCCACTTT; cdr3_aa: CASSLGTDSNSPLHF
clone_size: -; d_call: -; j_call: TRBJ2-2; v_call: TRBV19; cdr3_length: 14; cdr3_nt: TGTGCCAGTAGTGCCCGGGGTTCTGACGGGGAGCTGTTTTTT; cdr3_aa: CASSARGSDGELFF
clone_size: -; d_call: -; j_call: TRBJ1-4; v_call: TRBV25-1; cdr3_length: 13; cdr3_nt: TGTGCCAGCAGCTTTTCAACTAATGAAAAACTGTTTTTT; cdr3_aa: CASSFSTNEKLFF
clone_size: -; d_call: -; j_call: TRBJ1-2; v_call: TRBV6-5; cdr3_length: 14; cdr3_nt: TGTGCCAGCAGTTACGCGTCTCACCCGGGTGGCTACACCTTC; cdr3_aa: CASSYASHPGGYTF
clone_size: many; d_call: -; j_call: TRBJ1-2; v_call: TRBV5-4; cdr3_length: 12; cdr3_nt: TGTGCCAGCAGCTTCGGGGAGACTTCGAAGGACTTC; cdr3_aa: CASSFGETSKDF
clone_size: -; d_call: -; j_call: TRBJ1-3; v_call: TRBV5-1; cdr3_length: 15; cdr3_nt: TGCGCCAGCAGTTCACAGGCCGTCTCTGGAAACACCATATATTTT; cdr3_aa: CASSSQAVSGNTIYF
clone_size: -; d_call: -; j_call: TRBJ2-1; v_call: TRBV5-1; cdr3_length: 12; cdr3_nt: TGCGCCAGCCAGACAGGTTACAATGAGCAGTTCTTC; cdr3_aa: CASQTGYNEQFF
clone_size: -; d_call: TRBD2; j_call: TRBJ2-1; v_call: TRBV30; cdr3_length: 18; cdr3_nt: TGTGCCTGGAGTGTAGCCCAGTTTAGCGGGGGGTACAACAATGAGCAGTTCTTC; cdr3_aa: CAWSVAQFSGGYNNEQFF
clone_size: -; d_call: TRBD1; j_call: TRBJ1-2; v_call: TRBV5-6; cdr3_length: 14; cdr3_nt: TGTGCCAGCACCCCGGGACAGACTTTCTATGGCTACACCTTC; cdr3_aa: CASTPGQTFYGYTF
clone_size: few; d_call: -; j_call: TRBJ2-2; v_call: TRBV4-3; cdr3_length: 17; cdr3_nt: TGCGCCAGCAGCCGTTACCGGGACTTGAGAAACACCGGGGAGCTGTTTTTT; cdr3_aa: CASSRYRDLRNTGELFF
clone_size: -; d_call: -; j_call: TRBJ2-7; v_call: TRBV7-8; cdr3_length: 15; cdr3_nt: TGTGCCAGCAGCGCCCCCAGCGGGCCCTCCTACGAGCAGTACTTC; cdr3_aa: CASSAPSGPSYEQYF
clone_size: -; d_call: -; j_call: TRBJ1-1; v_call: TRBV6-5; cdr3_length: 13; cdr3_nt: TGTGCCAGCAGTTACGGCGGGAACACTGAAGCTTTCTTT; cdr3_aa: CASSYGGNTEAFF
clone_size: many; d_call: -; j_call: TRBJ2-6; v_call: TRBV19; cdr3_length: 15; cdr3_nt: TGTGCCAGTAGTATGGGGGGTTCTGGGGCCAACGTCCTGACTTTC; cdr3_aa: CASSMGGSGANVLTF
clone_size: -; d_call: -; j_call: TRBJ2-1; v_call: TRBV28; cdr3_length: 16; cdr3_nt: TGTGCCAGCAGGGGACTTCGAGGCGAATCCTACAATGAGCAGTTCTTC; cdr3_aa: CASRGLRGESYNEQFF
clone_size: -; d_call: -; j_call: TRBJ1-2; v_call: TRBV7-2; cdr3_length: 14; cdr3_nt: TGTGCCAGCAGCCCGGACGGAGGGGTCTATGGCTACACCTTC; cdr3_aa: CASSPDGGVYGYTF
clone_size: -; d_call: TRBD1; j_call: TRBJ2-1; v_call: TRBV25-1; cdr3_length: 15; cdr3_nt: TGTGCCAGCAGTGATACAGGGGGCGCCTACAATGAGCAGTTCTTC; cdr3_aa: CASSDTGGAYNEQFF
clone_size: -; d_call: -; j_call: TRBJ2-1; v_call: TRBV29-1; cdr3_length: 15; cdr3_nt: TGCAGCGTTGTAGGCGCGGCAGACTCCTACAATGAGCAGTTCTTC; cdr3_aa: CSVVGAADSYNEQFF
clone_size: -; d_call: -; j_call: TRBJ1-3; v_call: TRBV10-3; cdr3_length: 16; cdr3_nt: TGTGCCACCAGCACTTCCAAGGACTCGGACGGAAGCACCATATATTTT; cdr3_aa: CATSTSKDSDGSTIYF
clone_size: -; d_call: TRBD1; j_call: TRBJ1-6; v_call: TRBV29-1; cdr3_length: 13; cdr3_nt: TGCAGCGTGGGACAGGGGATTGATTCACCCCTCCACTTT; cdr3_aa: CSVGQGIDSPLHF
clone_size: -; d_call: TRBD2; j_call: TRBJ2-1; v_call: TRBV27; cdr3_length: 20; cdr3_nt: TGTGCCAGCAGTTACACCTCCGGGACTAGCGGGGCCGGCTTCTACAATGAGCAGTTCTTC; cdr3_aa: CASSYTSGTSGAGFYNEQFF
clone_size: -; d_call: TRBD1; j_call: TRBJ1-5; v_call: TRBV19; cdr3_length: 15; cdr3_nt: TGTGCCAGTAGAAGACAGGGAATCGGCAATCAGCCCCAGCATTTT; cdr3_aa: CASRRQGIGNQPQHF
clone_size: -; d_call: -; j_call: TRBJ2-2; v_call: TRBV30; cdr3_length: 11; cdr3_nt: TGTGCCTGGAGTGTACGGGGGGAGCTGTTTTTT; cdr3_aa: CAWSVRGELFF
clone_size: -; d_call: -; j_call: TRBJ2-7; v_call: TRBV28; cdr3_length: 13; cdr3_nt: TGTGCCAGCTTAAACCACGGGACCTACGAGCAGTACTTC; cdr3_aa: CASLNHGTYEQYF
clone_size: -; d_call: -; j_call: TRBJ1-1; v_call: TRBV10-3; cdr3_length: 14; cdr3_nt: TGTGCCATCAGTGAGTTGGGCGGGTCCACTGAAGCTTTCTTT; cdr3_aa: CAISELGGSTEAFF
clone_size: -; d_call: -; j_call: TRBJ2-3; v_call: TRBV19; cdr3_length: 12; cdr3_nt: TGTGCCAGTTCTCGGCAGGAAGATACGCAGTATTTT; cdr3_aa: CASSRQEDTQYF
clone_size: few; d_call: -; j_call: TRBJ1-2; v_call: TRBV19; cdr3_length: 11; cdr3_nt: TGTGCCAGTAGACAGGGCGGAGGCTACACCTTC; cdr3_aa: CASRQGGGYTF
clone_size: -; d_call: -; j_call: TRBJ1-1; v_call: TRBV30; cdr3_length: 14; cdr3_nt: TGTGCCTGGAGTGAACTTAAAATGCTGACTGAAGCTTTCTTT; cdr3_aa: CAWSELKMLTEAFF
clone_size: -; d_call: -; j_call: TRBJ1-1; v_call: TRBV20-1; cdr3_length: 11; cdr3_nt: TGCAGTGTTGGGCCCCTCACTGAAGCTTTCTTT; cdr3_aa: CSVGPLTEAFF
clone_size: -; d_call: -; j_call: TRBJ1-1; v_call: TRBV7-2; cdr3_length: 13; cdr3_nt: TGTGCCAGCAGCGGGGGGGGGAGCACTGAAGCTTTCTTT; cdr3_aa: CASSGGGSTEAFF
clone_size: -; d_call: -; j_call: TRBJ1-2; v_call: TRBV29-1; cdr3_length: 11; cdr3_nt: TGCAGCGCCACAGAAAACTATGGCTACACCTTC; cdr3_aa: CSATENYGYTF
clone_size: few; d_call: TRBD2; j_call: TRBJ2-5; v_call: TRBV6-5; cdr3_length: 14; cdr3_nt: TGTGCCGGGGGGATTAGCGGGAGCGGAGAGACCCAGTACTTC; cdr3_aa: CAGGISGSGETQYF
clone_size: -; d_call: -; j_call: TRBJ2-5; v_call: TRBV5-4; cdr3_length: 14; cdr3_nt: TGTGCCAGCAGCAGGGCCCAGGGGCAAGAGACCCAGTACTTC; cdr3_aa: CASSRAQGQETQYF
clone_size: -; d_call: TRBD2; j_call: TRBJ2-2; v_call: TRBV6-2/TRBV6-3; cdr3_length: 16; cdr3_nt: TGTGCCAGCAGTCCCGCCCTAGCGGGGGGAACCGGGGAGCTGTTTTTT; cdr3_aa: CASSPALAGGTGELFF
clone_size: -; d_call: TRBD1; j_call: TRBJ2-1; v_call: TRBV6-2/TRBV6-3; cdr3_length: 20; cdr3_nt: TGTGCCAGCAGTGTACCCGGGACAGGGGGGATACAAAGCTCCTACAATGAGCAGTTCTTC; cdr3_aa: CASSVPGTGGIQSSYNEQFF
clone_size: -; d_call: -; j_call: TRBJ1-1; v_call: TRBV2; cdr3_length: 10; cdr3_nt: TGTGCCAGCCGGTACACTGAAGCTTTCTTT; cdr3_aa: CASRYTEAFF
clone_size: -; d_call: -; j_call: TRBJ2-1; v_call: TRBV5-1; cdr3_length: 13; cdr3_nt: TGCGCCAGCAGCTTGGCCTGGGAGAATGAGCAGTTCTTC; cdr3_aa: CASSLAWENEQFF
clone_size: -; d_call: -; j_call: TRBJ1-6; v_call: TRBV7-2; cdr3_length: 15; cdr3_nt: TGTGCCAGCAGCTTAGTAGTTAGGGGGAATTCACCCCTCCACTTT; cdr3_aa: CASSLVVRGNSPLHF
clone_size: -; d_call: TRBD2; j_call: TRBJ2-1; v_call: TRBV7-2; cdr3_length: 15; cdr3_nt: TGTGCCAGCGGGGTGACTAGCGGGGGCCACAATGAGCAGTTCTTC; cdr3_aa: CASGVTSGGHNEQFF
clone_size: -; d_call: TRBD1; j_call: TRBJ2-7; v_call: TRBV27; cdr3_length: 13; cdr3_nt: TGTGCCAGCCGCAAGGACAGGGTCGACGAGCAGTACTTC; cdr3_aa: CASRKDRVDEQYF
clone_size: -; d_call: -; j_call: TRBJ1-1; v_call: TRBV9; cdr3_length: 18; cdr3_nt: TGTGCCAGCAGCCCAGCCGGGTCTCTGGGGGGAGTCGGGACTGAAGCTTTCTTT; cdr3_aa: CASSPAGSLGGVGTEAFF
clone_size: -; d_call: TRBD2; j_call: TRBJ2-3; v_call: TRBV6-5; cdr3_length: 14; cdr3_nt: TGTGCCACCTCCGGGACTAGCGGTTCCCATACGCAGTATTTT; cdr3_aa: CATSGTSGSHTQYF
clone_size: -; d_call: -; j_call: TRBJ1-2; v_call: TRBV7-3; cdr3_length: 14; cdr3_nt: TGTGCCAGCAGCTTACAGGCTGGGGAGATCGGCTACACCTTC; cdr3_aa: CASSLQAGEIGYTF
clone_size: -; d_call: TRBD1; j_call: TRBJ1-2; v_call: TRBV3-1/TRBV3-2; cdr3_length: 17; cdr3_nt: TGTGCCAGCAGCCAAGATATCGGACAGGGAGGGAACTATGGCTACACCTTC; cdr3_aa: CASSQDIGQGGNYGYTF
clone_size: -; d_call: TRBD1; j_call: TRBJ1-5; v_call: TRBV30; cdr3_length: 13; cdr3_nt: TGTGCCTGGAGTGGAGCAGGGGGGCAGCCCCAGCATTTT; cdr3_aa: CAWSGAGGQPQHF
clone_size: -; d_call: -; j_call: TRBJ2-7; v_call: TRBV5-4; cdr3_length: 11; cdr3_nt: TGTGCCAGCAGCTTGGCGGGCGAGCAGTACTTC; cdr3_aa: CASSLAGEQYF